Below, one T cell receptor (beta chain) is given with its context. Only a few counts were recorded for this clonotype. What antigen it recognizes has not been identified. No base qualities exist here, and no much larger clone lies one base off it. The method was 5' RACE. Four rounds of PCR, run with the SP2 primer together with nested alpha and beta constant region primers, were used to amplify the ligated cDNA. For the blood and skin samples, reverse transcription of TCR RNA was done with SuperScript IV along with alpha and beta constant region primers. An oligonucleotide carrying the Illumina SP2 primer and a UMI was ligated to the cDNA 3' end using T4 RNA ligase 1. The 12-nucleotide UMI was composed of two random hexamers separated by an eight-base spacer, which was included to prevent hairpin formation. TCR alpha and beta chain libraries were processed separately from the second PCR onward, with dual indexing for multiplexing. After pooling, the indexed libraries were analyzed by capillary electrophoresis and sequenced on either an Illumina MiSeq or NextSeq. To boost base diversity and improve cluster recognition, PhiX DNA at about 5-7.5% was spiked into the libraries. From the authors' description of their analysis: Demultiplexor pulled UMIs out of read 2, joined the UMIs with the TCR sequence from read 1, and separated reads according to sample indices. Decombinator identified V and J genes and V-J junctions, assigning each TCR a five-part identifier including V and J deletions. UMIs were used by Collapsinator to correct sequencing errors and PCR amplification heterogeneity, so that a UMI-based abundance was obtained for each TCR. CDR3Translator turned identifiers into nucleotide sequence, translated the nucleotide sequence into amino acids, and pulled out CDR3 regions based on terminal motifs. After normalization to the amount of input RNA, the error-corrected alpha and beta TCR counts from blood and from skin were compared. Clones were called with MiXCR by TCRdb after fastp trimmed the public reads at Q25, and only in-frame beta chains were retained. Records with the same CDR3 protein are collapsed into one entry carrying the most frequent genes and DNA. TCRdb's processing, not the authors', yielded these V and J calls. In all, the sample holds approximately 58,000 distinct CDR3 sequences, and under 8.5% of those were seen once. The ten largest clones represent about 9.8% of the sample.

The entry originates in a study of naive and memory T cell subsets (dated by TCRdb to 2016 to 2017). For context, the study as a whole: According to the figure summarizing the samples, there were approximately 10 blood donors, 7 tuberculin skin test biopsies and 3 saline control biopsies. Usually PCR2 was run as a SYBR Green qPCR and stopped at a set threshold, although low-input samples could use end-point PCR (around 6 cycles) instead. Overall study outcomes, separate from this receptor: The potential sensitivity of the RNA-based method to TCR transcript changes with T cell activation and differentiation was acknowledged.

The study reported a robust and sensitive protocol to amplify, sequence and analyze TCRs, based on 3' ligation of a UMI-containing oligonucleotide to TCR cDNA. For whole blood analysis, roughly 2.5 ml of peripheral blood was drawn from adult healthy volunteers into Tempus tubes, and RNA was extracted according to the manufacturer's instructions. Total RNA was used without cell sorting and was treated with RQ1 DNase before reverse transcription, with a target input of about 1 to 1,100 ng. Libraries were prepared from skin biopsies and whole blood so that pipeline robustness could be tested in samples in which T cells form a minority population. The CDR3 runs 18 amino acids, cysteine and phenylalanine included. This entry keeps only the CDR3 DNA: 54 bases, framed from base 1. Germline trimming amounts to 1 base on V and 2 bases on J, with 6 as the count of junction bases outside the gene matches.

The receptor chain draws on TRBV12-3 or TRBV12-4 and TRBJ2-3; the central 13 bases match TRBD2. This TCR derives from a male donor in good health. The DNA is TGTGCCAGCAGTTTAGATCGGGGACTAGCGGGGAACACAGATACGCAGTATTTT. It translates as CASSLDRGLAGNTDTQYF.